These 7 T cell receptor beta chains came from one sample sequenced in a study of T cell responses to AZD1222 COVID-19 vaccine. Some clones are missing from TCRdb's copy, which holds only in-frame ones; the method was immunoSEQ multiplex PCR. The repertoire holds approximately 140,000 clones, with approximately 95% as singletons. Sequencing used peripheral blood, obtained on day 0 of MenACWY control vaccination. These receptor sequences come from an adult in good health.

The CDR3 spells CASRGAGDVNEQFF. The CDR3, as DNA: TGTGCCAGCAGGGGGGCGGGAGACGTCAATGAGCAGTTCTTC. This sequence joins TRBV28 and TRBJ2-1, with D possibly TRBD2 on 7 matching bases. V was cut by 6 bases and J by 6 bases, with 15 bases left in between. Germline-derived CDR1 and CDR2 are MDHEN and SYDVKM. CDR3 length: 14 amino acids.

The chain links TRBV18 to TRBJ1-6; TRBD1 aligns across 8 bases. The CDR3 spans 14 residues. With 3 bases clipped from V and 14 bases from J, the junction kept 9 bases outside the gene matches. The V gene's germline CDR1 is KGHSH and CDR2 LQKENI. The CDR3, as DNA: TGTGCCAGCTCACCGTCCGAAACGACAGGGGCCCTCCACTTT. As protein: CASSPSETTGALHF.

The rearrangement uses TRBV7-2 and TRBJ1-1; D remains unclear. V was trimmed by 5 bases and J by 1 base, leaving 11 bases between them. CDR3 length equals 14 residues. Germline V gene lookup returns CDR1 SGHTA and CDR2 FQGNSA. The CDR3 nucleotides are TGTGCCAGCAGCCCCAGTGGGTCGAACACTGAAGCTTTCTTT. Translating gives CASSPSGSNTEAFF.

The chain links TRBV2 to TRBJ2-7; tentatively, D is TRBD2 (5 bases). CDR3 length: 12 amino acids. Germline V gene sequence: CDR1 SNHLY, CDR2 FYNNEI. V was shortened by 4 bases and J by 7 bases, with 11 bases between the two germline ends. Here the CDR3 DNA reads TGTGCCAGCAGTGTTAGGAGGCCGGAGCAGTACTTC. It is translated as CASSVRRPEQYF.

This rearrangement joins TRBV5-6 to TRBJ1-2; possible D gene TRBD1, 5 bases. Germline V gene sequence: CDR1 SGHDT, CDR2 YYEEEE. The V end was cut by 2 bases, the J end by 8 bases, with 22 bases between. The CDR3 is made up of 16 amino acids. CDR3 sequence (DNA): TGTGCCAGCAGCTTCTTGCCCTCCGGGACGGCGAGGGGCTACACCTTC. Translation: CASSFLPSGTARGYTF.

Only one count was recorded for this clone. CDR3 in amino acids: CASSHQPNQPQHF. CDR3 coding DNA: TGTGCCAGCAGCCACCAGCCTAATCAGCCCCAGCATTTT. The chain carries TRBV3-1 (or the pseudogene TRBV3-2) and TRBJ1-5; D gene ambiguous. The V end lost 3 bases, the J end lost 4 bases, and 7 bases lay between the germline ends. Germline V gene lookup returns CDR1 LGHDT and CDR2 YNNKEL (reference sequence). This CDR3 has 13 residues.

This chain links TRBV7-3 with TRBJ1-2, with D maybe TRBD1 (5 bases). Trimming pared 1 base from V and 3 bases from J, leaving 6 bases between. CDR1 and CDR2 from the germline V gene are SGHTA and FQGTGA. The CDR3 loop spans 13 amino acids. CDR3 in DNA: TGTGCCAGCAGCTTAAGCAGGGACTATGGCTACACCTTC. Protein product: CASSLSRDYGYTF.